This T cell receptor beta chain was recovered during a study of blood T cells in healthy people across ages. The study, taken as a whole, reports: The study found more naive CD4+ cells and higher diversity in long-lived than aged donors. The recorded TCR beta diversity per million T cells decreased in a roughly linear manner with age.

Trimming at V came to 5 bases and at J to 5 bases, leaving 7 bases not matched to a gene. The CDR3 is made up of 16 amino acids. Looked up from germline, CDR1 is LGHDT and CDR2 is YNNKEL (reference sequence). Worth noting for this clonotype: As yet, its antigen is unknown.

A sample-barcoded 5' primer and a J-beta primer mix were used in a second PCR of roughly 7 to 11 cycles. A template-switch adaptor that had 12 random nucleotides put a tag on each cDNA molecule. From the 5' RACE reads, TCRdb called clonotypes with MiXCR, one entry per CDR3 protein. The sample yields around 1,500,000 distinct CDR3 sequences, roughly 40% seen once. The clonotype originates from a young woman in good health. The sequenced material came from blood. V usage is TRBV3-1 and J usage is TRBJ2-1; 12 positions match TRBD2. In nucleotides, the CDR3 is TGTGCCAGCAGCTCACTAGCGGGGGGCGTCAACAATGAGCAGTTCTTC. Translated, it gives CASSSLAGGVNNEQFF.